The TCR beta chain under discussion was sequenced for a study of OX40 agonist ivuxolimab in advanced cancers. Study-wide results and caveats: Some of the lowest clonal expansion was seen in partial responders at 0.1-3.0 mg/kg.

Data came from immunoSEQ multiplex PCR; TCRdb stores just in-frame clones and leaves some out. The table records about 68,000 clones, approximately 80% of them present only once. The count of this clone is one. Antigen: not known. The germline V gene has CDR1 SGHRS and CDR2 YFSETQ. The CDR3 is made up of 15 amino acids. V lost 1 base to trimming and J lost 0 bases; unmatched junction nucleotides: 4. The source material was CD4+ or CD8+ T cells sorted from blood, sampled in a trial of the OX40 agonist ivuxolimab. The rearrangement joins TRBV5-1 to TRBJ2-7; 7 nucleotides align to TRBD1. The sequence came from an adult with an advanced solid tumor such as melanoma, head and neck, liver or kidney cancer. The CDR3 reads CASSLTRDSSYEQYF. DNA for the CDR3: TGCGCCAGCAGCTTGACCCGGGACAGCTCCTACGAGCAGTACTTC. Based on the CDR3 plus reference TRBV5-1 and TRBJ2-7, the full variable domain is KAGVTQTPRYLIKTRGQQVTLSCSPISGHRSVSWYQQTPGQGLQFLFEYFSETQRNKGNFPGRFSGRQFSNSRSEMNVSTLELGDSALYLCASSLTRDSSYEQYFGPGTRLTVT.